This T cell receptor beta chain was profiled in a study of T cells in Graves' hyperthyroidism and ophthalmopathy (dated by TCRdb to about 2019). About the investigation overall: Peripheral blood samples were taken at initial diagnosis, before any treatment was given. In addition, the study compared T-cell repertoires in thyroid tissue and in blood from roughly 6 Graves' hyperthyroidism patients. Prospective prediction of ophthalmopathy was tested in an independent validation cohort of 18 hyperthyroidism patients and around 16 patients who later progressed to ophthalmopathy. After blood sampling, hyperthyroidism patients were treated with methimazole at a starting dose of 30 mg daily, and ophthalmopathy patients were treated with high-dose intravenous methylprednisolone. The 100 discovery patients were randomly split 7:3 into training and test sets. To identify distinguishing TCR V-J signatures, a discovery cohort of about a hundred patients was used, comprising approximately 40 with Graves' ophthalmopathy and around 60 with stable Graves' hyperthyroidism. TCR Vbeta CDR3 sequencing of roughly 140 peripheral blood samples (roughly 43 ophthalmopathy, roughly 72 hyperthyroidism and roughly 17 progressor patients) is reported in the paper.

Study-level results and caveats: Ophthalmopathy was separated from stable hyperthyroidism by a 13 V-J signature model, with around 90% sensitivity and approximately 81% specificity obtained in cross-validation and 80%/75% obtained in testing. Most expanded thyroid clonotypes (frequency above 0.001) were also detected in blood, a finding suggesting that blood repertoires may reflect thyroid immune responses. No statistical method was used to fix the sample size in advance, and group allocation was not hidden from the investigators. In validation, progression to ophthalmopathy was predicted by the model with approximately 67% sensitivity and 72% to 85% specificity, a median of about 6.4 months before onset.

Moderately to severely active disease, a Clinical Activity Score of at least 3, a NOSPECS grade of at least 4, and a duration under 3 months were present in ophthalmopathy patients. Exclusion was applied to patients with uncontrolled infections, other autoimmune diseases, pregnancy or lactation. Clinical symptoms, serum thyroxine and TRAb, thyroid ultrasound, and orbital computed tomography formed the basis for the diagnoses. PBMCs were isolated from approximately 10 ml of fresh peripheral blood by Ficoll-Paque density gradient centrifugation. Total RNA was extracted using Trizol reagent, and RNA quality was assessed on an Agilent 2100 Bioanalyzer. The CDR3, cysteine through phenylalanine, is 12 amino acids long. The only DNA kept is the CDR3, 36 bases in frame from the first base. V gives up 2 bases and J gives up 2 bases, and the segment between their germline ends measures 4 bases. Looking up the germline V gene yields CDR1 MDHEN and CDR2 SYDVKM.

This clonotype was detected ten times or more. Its recognized antigen is unknown. Base qualities are not at hand, and no much larger clone is one base apart. The TCR beta CDR3 regions were amplified from RNA transcripts. The first round of RT-PCR for the TCR CDR3 was performed with the HTBI primer set and the Qiagen OneStep RT-PCR kit. A second multiplex PCR round built the libraries, followed by size selection and purification. The libraries were sequenced on an Illumina HiSeq2000 using paired-end 100 bp reads. The source study handled its data this way. SOAPnuke was used to process the raw data, removing reads that contained adapters or uncalled bases, had a mean Phred below 15, or lacked an exact match to the constant primer or identifier. COPE v1.2.5 was used to merge high-quality paired reads, and clonotypes were defined as unique nucleotide sequences. MiTCR v1.1 was used to align clonotypes to the IMGT TRBV, TRBD and TRBJ reference segments. The analysis included only V-J combinations with a frequency above 0.0001, which together covered around 99% of the repertoires. A TCS score was defined as the ratio between F50 (clonal expansion) and ExV (chaos), using BLOSUM62-based TCRdist between CDR3 peptides within each V-J. Welch's t-statistics and random forest reduced several hundred V-J features to about 12, which were used in a naive Bayes classifier (R e1071). Thyroid-blood repertoire similarity was quantified with the Morisita-Horn index. The public reads were reprocessed in TCRdb via fastp at Q25 and MiXCR, keeping in-frame beta chains. Rows matching on CDR3 protein sequence are summarized as one entry with the most common DNA and genes. TCRdb's processing, not the study's, gives the V and J calls here. The sample table records hundreds of thousands of distinct CDR3 sequences; about 14% of these occur just once. Of the sample, around 4% falls within the top ten clones.

The chain is encoded by TRBV28 joined to TRBJ2-7; too little of a D gene remains to name it. The sequence was collected from a woman between 40 and 55 years old with Graves' ophthalmopathy. What was sequenced was blood. In nucleotides, the sequence is TGTGCCAGCAGTTTAAGCCCCTACGAGCAGTACTTC. It translates to CASSLSPYEQYF.